Below, 19 T cell receptor beta chains from the same sample are listed, as sequenced in a study of tumor and adjacent non-tumor tissue in lung cancer. RNA was extracted from bulk tissue without any cell sorting. More than 3 cm separated this lung sample from the edge of the tumor. Three rounds of nested PCR, following a modified ARM-PCR protocol, produced the TCRbeta library. TCRdb fed the multiplex PCR reads into MiXCR, producing one record per CDR3 protein. The sample lists 60,000 to 85,000 distinct CDR3 sequences, approximately 73% occurring once. The specimen was distant non-tumor lung tissue. These receptors came from a man aged 60-69 years with non-small cell lung cancer.

Concerning this clonotype: This clone may be a read error of a much larger clone one base away. The rearrangement joins TRBV20-1 to TRBJ1-1; D not resolved. The CDR3 is 14 amino acids. Trimming left V 3 bases short and J 7 bases short, with 18 bases between. Per the germline V gene, CDR1 is DFQATT and CDR2 is SNEGSKA (reference sequence). CDR3 loop: CSASHSAVALEAFF. The CDR3 coding sequence is TGCAGTGCTAGTCACAGTGCGGTAGCCCTTGAAGCTTTCTTT.

As for this clonotype: This may come from a read error, since a much larger clone is one base off. The rearrangement joins TRBV11-2 to TRBJ1-4; D might be TRBD1 (5 bases). The CDR3 is 15 residues long. Germline V gene lookup returns CDR1 SGHAT and CDR2 FQNNGV. This CDR3 reads CVSSFSLGGTAKLFF. As DNA, the CDR3 is TGTGTCAGCAGCTTCTCCCTTGGGGGAACCGCAAAACTGTTTTTT.

This clonotype appeared a single time. An end of the junction differs from the germline gene, which may be a read error. The gene calls are TRBV29-1 and TRBJ2-1; maybe TRBD2 (5 bases). Germline loops: CDR1 SQVTM, CDR2 ANQGSEA. This CDR3 is built from 13 residues. The CDR3 DNA reads TGTAGCGTTGATCAGCAGGCCAACAATGAGCAGTTCTTC. It yields the protein CSVDQQANNEQFF.

In the case of this clonotype: This likely comes from a read error, as the CDR3 has no conserved phenylalanine or tryptophan at its end. The chain carries TRBV29-1 and TRBJ2-7; 8 bases line up with TRBD2. The CDR3 is 15 residues long. From germline, CDR1 is SQVTM and CDR2 ANQGSEA. CDR3 residues: CRVEDDQRGSYEQYI. For the CDR3, the DNA is TGCAGAGTTGAAGATGACCAGCGGGGGTCCTACGAGCAGTACATC.

Note on this clonotype: At one end the junction does not follow the germline gene, possibly because of a read error. This chain joins TRBV4-2 and TRBJ2-7; 14 bases fit TRBD2. The germline V gene encodes CDR1 LGHNA and CDR2 YNFKEQ. The CDR3 contains 14 residues. Here the CDR3 reads CASSQDGTSGGKYF. CDR3 DNA: TGTGCCAGCAGCCAAGACGGGACTAGCGGGGGTAAGTATTTC.

Regarding this clonotype: Mismatch with germline at one junction end may stem from a read error. DNA for the CDR3: TGCAGCGTCGCCGAGTCTCCCAGGGGTAATGGCTACATCTTC. Its protein product is CSVAESPRGNGYIF. The chain couples TRBV29-1 to TRBJ1-2, with TRBD1 as a possible D gene (6 bases). Germline V gene lookup returns CDR1 SQVTM and CDR2 ANQGSEA. The CDR3 totals 14 residues.

Note on this clonotype: Likely a read error: the CDR3 ends without its conserved phenylalanine or tryptophan. This chain links TRBV12-3 or TRBV12-4 with TRBJ1-5; 10 nucleotides align to TRBD1. This CDR3 spans 16 amino acids. The CDR3 is CASSPGTGEGNQPQHL. CDR3 nucleotide sequence: TGCGCCAGCAGTCCCGGGACAGGGGAAGGCAATCAACCCCAGCATTTA.

Turning to this clonotype: No conserved phenylalanine or tryptophan is present at the end of the CDR3, so a read error is the likely explanation. CDR3 nucleotide sequence: TGTGCCAGCAGCTTCAGGGGGCAGCCCGATGAGCAGTTCTCC. Translated: CASSFRGQPDEQFS. The genes are TRBV11-2 and TRBJ2-1; 8 nucleotides line up with TRBD1. V was clipped by 3 bases and J by 8 bases; unmatched bases: 6. Germline-derived CDR1 and CDR2 are SGHAT and FQNNGV. This CDR3 has 14 amino acids.

With respect to this clonotype: One end of the junction does not line up with germline, which may come from a read error. The CDR3 region has the DNA TGCGCGAGCAGCCAAGCCCAGGACAGAGTCTATGACTACACCTTC. This codes for CASSQAQDRVYDYTF. V gene TRBV4-1 combines with J gene TRBJ1-2, with D perhaps matching TRBD1 (6 bases). Per the germline V gene, CDR1 is MGHRA and CDR2 is YSYEKL. This CDR3 region has 15 residues.

To note about this clonotype: A much larger clone sits a single nucleotide away, making a read error possible. The chain joins TRBV21-1 to TRBJ1-1; no DNA check was done on the table's D call, TRBD1. TRBV21-1 is designated a pseudogene. This CDR3 comprises 16 residues. Here the CDR3 DNA reads TGTGCCAGCAGCAGAAACGCCCTGGGGGTCAACACTGAAGCTTTCTTT. This codes for CASSRNALGVNTEAFF.

Of note for this clonotype: The junction departs from the called germline gene at one end, perhaps through a read error. The chain combines TRBV4-1 with TRBJ2-1; possible D gene TRBD2, 6 bases. This CDR3 is built from 17 residues. Germline V gene sequence: CDR1 MGHRA, CDR2 YSYEKL. CDR3: CASSQPRLVRSYNEQIF. The CDR3 coding sequence is TGCGCCAGCAGTCAACCTCGACTAGTAAGGTCCTACAATGAGCAGATCTTC.

Of note for this clonotype: The junction shows a germline mismatch at one end, possibly a read error. The V call is TRBV28, the J call TRBJ2-7; 8 nucleotides agree with TRBD1. CDR1 is MDHEN, CDR2 SYDVKM, per germline. The CDR3 totals 15 residues. CDR3 in DNA: TGTGCCAACAGTGCAGGGGGCCAGGCACTCTACGAGCAATACTTC. It is translated as CANSAGGQALYEQYF.

This clonotype was observed a single time. Compared with germline, one end of the junction differs, possibly owing to a read error. The chain carries TRBV29-1 and TRBJ2-5, with D possibly TRBD1 on 6 matching bases. CDR3 size: 13 residues. Germline CDR1 and CDR2: SQVTM and ANQGSEA. CDR3: CCVEDETGETQYF. CDR3 DNA: TGCTGCGTTGAAGATGAGACAGGAGAGACCCAGTACTTC. Looking up the rest from reference TRBV29-1 and TRBJ2-5 gives the full variable domain: SAVISQKPSRDICQRGTSLTIQCQVDSQVTMMFWYRQQPGQSLTLIATANQGSEATYESGFVIDKFPISRPNLTFSTLTVSNMSPEDSSIYLCCVEDETGETQYFGPGTRLLVL.

V gene TRBV6-1 combines with J gene TRBJ1-3, with D hard to call. Deletions cut 8 bases from V and 6 bases from J, with 17 bases between. The CDR3 extends over 14 amino acids. Germline V lookup: CDR1 MNHNS, CDR2 SASEGT. In DNA form, the CDR3 reads TGTGCCAGCCTCCTGCACGGAGGTGAAAACACCATATATTTT. Translated: CASLLHGGENTIYF.

This clonotype showed up just once. This clone may be a read error of a much larger clone one base away. The CDR3 DNA reads as TGCGCCAGCAGCCCCAGTGCGGGAGTAGGAGAGACCCAGTACTTC. This gives the protein CASSPSAGVGETQYF. The chain links TRBV5-1 to TRBJ2-5; 7 nucleotides align to TRBD2. Trimming cost V 4 bases and J 4 bases; bases outside gene matches: 10. The germline V gene has CDR1 SGHRS and CDR2 YFSETQ. The CDR3 contains 15 residues.

As for this clonotype: An end of the junction differs from the germline gene, which may be a read error. V gene TRBV5-1 combines with J gene TRBJ2-6; D might be TRBD1 or TRBD2, each matching 5 bases. The CDR3 runs to 16 residues. Germline V lookup: CDR1 SGHRS, CDR2 YFSETQ. The DNA of the CDR3 is TGCGCCAGCAGCCTGGCTCCCGAGGGTGGGGCCAATGTCCTGACTTTC. This codes for CASSLAPEGGANVLTF.

As to this clonotype: It may be a read error: a sequence one base away is much more abundant. This chain joins TRBV20-1 and TRBJ1-1, with D unclear. The germline V and J ends were trimmed by 6 bases and 3 bases, with 14 bases remaining between them. The CDR3 has 13 amino acids. The germline gives CDR1 DFQATT, CDR2 SNEGSKA (reference sequence). The DNA for the CDR3 is TGCAGTGCCCCCCTTCGGGTGGACACTGAAGCTTTCTTT. Translated, it gives CSAPLRVDTEAFF.

About this clonotype itself: The conserved phenylalanine or tryptophan is not found at the CDR3 terminus, so this likely reflects a read error. The limits of the CDR3 on the DNA are not certain, so only TCRdb's listed CDR3 is given. Here the CDR3 reads CASSYQRNSYEQHL. The chain carries TRBV6-5 and TRBJ2-7. The CDR3 spans 14 residues, counting both ends. Germline CDR1 and CDR2: MNHEY and SVGAGI.

Of note for this clonotype: At one boundary the junction diverges from the germline segment, which might be a read error. V gene TRBV29-1 combines with J gene TRBJ2-3; 7 bases are shared with TRBD2. This CDR3 region has 16 residues. Germline CDR1 reads SQVTM; CDR2 reads ANQGSEA. CDR3: CSVIKGLVGPVDTEYF. CDR3 in DNA: TGCAGCGTTATAAAAGGACTAGTGGGACCGGTAGATACGGAGTACTTT.